These T cell receptor beta chains were read from a single sample in a study of T cells in Graves' hyperthyroidism and ophthalmopathy. TCRdb independently ran MiXCR on the multiplex PCR reads; one entry per CDR3 protein. The sample consists of a few hundred thousand distinct CDR3 sequences, 46% of them appearing once. Sequenced material: peripheral blood or thyroid tissue (not recorded which). All receptors come from a woman between 18 and 30 years old with Graves' hyperthyroidism. Each CDR3 is given with its conserved first and last residue. Fields, in order: V gene, J gene, D gene, CDR3 protein. The D gene is left open where the match is weak.

TRBV9	TRBJ2-7	TRBD1	CASSVEGTGGEQYF
TRBV7-8	TRBJ2-1	-	CASSSWEEDNEQFF
TRBV7-9	TRBJ1-1	-	CASSSYRRWGNTEAFF
TRBV29-1	TRBJ2-2	-	CSGRIGTGELFF
TRBV7-9	TRBJ1-2	TRBD1	CASSISGTGDYGYTF
TRBV29-1	TRBJ1-1	-	CSLTAANTEAFF
TRBV6-2/TRBV6-3	TRBJ2-7	-	CASSTGPWIEQYF
TRBV29-1	TRBJ1-2	-	CSVEGSNRQDYGYTF
TRBV2	TRBJ2-5	-	CASSALGGRGETQYF
TRBV7-6	TRBJ1-2	-	CASSYPQGHHRGYTF
TRBV12-5	TRBJ1-2	-	CASGSGDGYTF
TRBV20-1	TRBJ1-6	-	CSARTSGTANSPLHF
TRBV2	TRBJ1-1	-	CASSGGAHPAFF
TRBV20-1	TRBJ2-7	TRBD2	CSAREGLAGLNEQYF
TRBV5-1	TRBJ1-1	TRBD1	CASSLSTGANTEAFF
TRBV11-2	TRBJ2-7	-	CASSLGGDLYF
TRBV29-1	TRBJ2-3	-	CSVRGGAGSGDTRYF
TRBV29-1	TRBJ1-3	-	CSARPGLRDTIYF
TRBV25-1	TRBJ1-1	-	CASSIYLCSVEPGTLF
TRBV2	TRBJ1-5	-	CASSDREWQPQHF
TRBV5-6	TRBJ1-2	TRBD1	CASSLRQGGASVYTF
TRBV7-2	TRBJ1-5	-	CASSGLGGNQPQHF
TRBV9	TRBJ2-2	-	CASEIRGSTGELFF
TRBV20-1	TRBJ1-2	-	CSARDVASGRYGYTF
TRBV18	TRBJ1-5	-	CASSPPMGGNQPQHF
TRBV12-3/TRBV12-4	TRBJ1-5	-	CASRERGRGESQPQHF
TRBV5-1	TRBJ2-7	TRBD1	CASRPTGSYEQCF
TRBV9	TRBJ2-2	-	CASSVEIGRNTGELFF
TRBV24-1	TRBJ2-7	TRBD2	CATSPGRGIEQYF
TRBV9	TRBJ1-3	-	CASSVGSGDGYTIYF
TRBV4-1	TRBJ2-7	TRBD2	CASSQVPGGGRRDEQYF
TRBV15	TRBJ2-7	TRBD1	CATSRGTGLTYEQYF
TRBV7-9	TRBJ2-5	TRBD2	CASSLRRRGLAGGETQYF